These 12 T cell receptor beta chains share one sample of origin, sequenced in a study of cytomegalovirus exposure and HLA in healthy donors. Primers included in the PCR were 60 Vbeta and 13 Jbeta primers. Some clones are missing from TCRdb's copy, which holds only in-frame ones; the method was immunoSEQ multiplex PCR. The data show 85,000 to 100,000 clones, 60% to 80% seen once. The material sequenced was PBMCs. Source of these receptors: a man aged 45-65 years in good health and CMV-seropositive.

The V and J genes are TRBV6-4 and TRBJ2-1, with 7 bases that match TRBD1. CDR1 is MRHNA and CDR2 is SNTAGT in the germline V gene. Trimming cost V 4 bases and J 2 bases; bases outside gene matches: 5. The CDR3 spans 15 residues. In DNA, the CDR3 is TGTGCCAGCAGTGTGACGGACAGGACCTACAATGAGCAGTTCTTC. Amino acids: CASSVTDRTYNEQFF.

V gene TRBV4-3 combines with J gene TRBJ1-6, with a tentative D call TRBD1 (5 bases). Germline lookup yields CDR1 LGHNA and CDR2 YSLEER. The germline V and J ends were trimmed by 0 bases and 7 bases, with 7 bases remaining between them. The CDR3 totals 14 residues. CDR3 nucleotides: TGCGCCAGCAGCCAAGATGGGGGGAATTCACCCCTCCACTTT. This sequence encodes CASSQDGGNSPLHF.

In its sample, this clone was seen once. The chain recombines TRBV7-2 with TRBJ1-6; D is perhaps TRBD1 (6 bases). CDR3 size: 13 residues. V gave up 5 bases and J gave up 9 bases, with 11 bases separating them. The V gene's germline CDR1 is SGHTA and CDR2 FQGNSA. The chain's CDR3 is CASSTQQGSPLHF. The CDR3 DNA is TGTGCCAGCAGCACCCAACAGGGTTCACCCCTCCACTTT.

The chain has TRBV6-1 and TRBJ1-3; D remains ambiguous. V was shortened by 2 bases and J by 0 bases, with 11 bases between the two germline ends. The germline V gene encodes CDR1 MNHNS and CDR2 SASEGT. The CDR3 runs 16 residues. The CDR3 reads CASSEIAGSSGNTIYF. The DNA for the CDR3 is TGTGCCAGCAGTGAAATCGCGGGCAGCTCTGGAAACACCATATATTTT.

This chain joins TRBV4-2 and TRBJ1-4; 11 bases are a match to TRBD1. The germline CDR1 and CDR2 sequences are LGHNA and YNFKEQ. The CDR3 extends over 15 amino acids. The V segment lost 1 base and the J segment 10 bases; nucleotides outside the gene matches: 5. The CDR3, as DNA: TGTGCCAGCAGCCAAGGGGACAGGGGGGGTGGAAAACTGTTTTTT. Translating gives CASSQGDRGGGKLFF.

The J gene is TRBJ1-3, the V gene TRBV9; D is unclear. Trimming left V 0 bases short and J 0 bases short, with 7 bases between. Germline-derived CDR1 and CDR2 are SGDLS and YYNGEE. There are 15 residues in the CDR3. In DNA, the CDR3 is TGTGCCAGCAGCGTAGCTTCGAGCTCTGGAAACACCATATATTTT. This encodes CASSVASSSGNTIYF.

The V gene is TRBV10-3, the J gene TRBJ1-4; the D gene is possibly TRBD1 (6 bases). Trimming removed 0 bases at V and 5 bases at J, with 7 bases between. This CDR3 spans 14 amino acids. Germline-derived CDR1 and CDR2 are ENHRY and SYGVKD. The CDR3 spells CAISESTGNEKLFF. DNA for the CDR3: TGTGCCATCAGTGAGTCGACAGGAAATGAAAAACTGTTTTTT.

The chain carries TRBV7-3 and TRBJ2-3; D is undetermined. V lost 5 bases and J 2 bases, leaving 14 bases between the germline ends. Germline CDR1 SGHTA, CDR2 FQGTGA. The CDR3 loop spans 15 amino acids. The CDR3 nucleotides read TGTGCCAGCAGCCCGTCGCTAGTGGACACAGATACGCAGTATTTT. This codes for CASSPSLVDTDTQYF.

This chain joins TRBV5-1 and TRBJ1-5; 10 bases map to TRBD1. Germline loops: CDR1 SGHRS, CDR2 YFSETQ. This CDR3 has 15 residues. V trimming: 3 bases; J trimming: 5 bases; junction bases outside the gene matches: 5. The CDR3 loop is CASSSGTGVDQPQHF. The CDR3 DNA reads TGCGCCAGCAGCTCCGGGACAGGGGTGGATCAGCCCCAGCATTTT.

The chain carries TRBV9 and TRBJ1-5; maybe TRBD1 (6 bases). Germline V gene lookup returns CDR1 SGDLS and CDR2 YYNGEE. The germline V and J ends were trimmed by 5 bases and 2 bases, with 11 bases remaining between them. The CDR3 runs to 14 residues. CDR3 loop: CASSTGSGNQPQHF. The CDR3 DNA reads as TGTGCCAGCAGTACAGGGTCAGGCAATCAGCCCCAGCATTTT.

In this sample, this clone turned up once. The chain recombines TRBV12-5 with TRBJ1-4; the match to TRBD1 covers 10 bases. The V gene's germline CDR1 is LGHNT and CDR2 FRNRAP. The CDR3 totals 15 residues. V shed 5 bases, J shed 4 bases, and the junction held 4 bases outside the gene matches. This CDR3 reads CASGDRDRGNEKLFF. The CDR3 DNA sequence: TGTGCTAGTGGTGACCGGGACAGGGGTAATGAAAAACTGTTTTTT.

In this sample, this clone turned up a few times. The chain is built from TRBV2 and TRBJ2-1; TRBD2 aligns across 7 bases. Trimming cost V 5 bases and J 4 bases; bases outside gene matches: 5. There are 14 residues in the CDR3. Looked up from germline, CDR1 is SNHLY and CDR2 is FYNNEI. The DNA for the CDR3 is TGTGCCAGCAGTCCCCTAGCGGCATACAATGAGCAGTTCTTC. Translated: CASSPLAAYNEQFF. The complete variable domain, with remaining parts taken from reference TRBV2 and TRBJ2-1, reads EPEVTQTPSHQVTQMGQEVILRCVPISNHLYFYWYRQILGQKVEFLVSFYNNEISEKSEIFDDQFSVERPDGSNFTLKIRSTKLEDSAMYFCASSPLAAYNEQFFGPGTRLTVL.